This T cell receptor beta chain is from a study of T cells after yellow fever vaccination. Study background: Preparation used SMART-Seq v4 Ultra Low Input for the low-cell-number fractions.

V lost 10 bases, J lost 3 bases, and 18 bases lay in between. This CDR3 comprises 14 residues. A few counts support this clonotype. The TCR cDNA carried a universal primer site and UMIs from 5'RACE template switching. TCRdb used MiXCR to reprocess the 5' RACE reads, holding one entry per CDR3 protein. The sample yields approximately 300,000 distinct CDR3 sequences, around 10% seen once. The rearrangement links TRBV12-3 or TRBV12-4 to TRBJ1-1; D is possibly TRBD1 (6 bases). The clonotype was recovered from a man younger than 30 who received the YFV17D yellow fever vaccine. Sample: CD4+ T cells sorted from PBMCs, taken 45 days after the yellow fever booster vaccination. The CDR3 DNA reads as TGTGCCAATACGCGCCGGGGGCTTCACACTGAAGCTTTCTTT. This codes for CANTRRGLHTEAFF.